The clone carrying this T cell receptor beta chain was counted at least ten times. Its antigen is unknown. These data belong to a study of T cells in Graves' hyperthyroidism and ophthalmopathy. Study-wide points: Blood also contained most expanded thyroid clonotypes above 0.001.

Uncontrolled infection, other autoimmune disease, pregnancy or lactation excluded patients. The investigators amplified TCR beta CDR3 regions from RNA transcripts. During a first-round RT-PCR of the TCR CDR3, the HTBI primer set was used. TCRdb re-called the multiplex PCR reads with MiXCR, one entry per CDR3 protein. The sample shows over 550,000 distinct CDR3 sequences, roughly a sixth of them seen only once. The germline V gene has CDR1 DFQATT and CDR2 SNEGSKA (reference sequence). The CDR3 has 15 amino acids. With V trimmed by 4 bases and J by 2 bases, 6 bases remained unmatched. Sequenced material: blood. The source is a young woman with Graves' hyperthyroidism. The chain couples TRBV20-1 to TRBJ2-1; 9 nucleotides line up with TRBD1. The CDR3: CSATRDRVPYNEQFF. As DNA, the CDR3 is TGCAGTGCTACCCGGGACAGGGTCCCCTACAATGAGCAGTTCTTC.